This T cell receptor beta chain was identified in a study of T cell responses to AZD1222 COVID-19 vaccine. Trimming removed 4 bases at V and 4 bases at J, with 17 bases between. CDR1 is SGDLS, CDR2 YYNGEE, per germline. The CDR3 runs 16 residues. Measured with immunoSEQ multiplex PCR; TCRdb has only the in-frame clones, and not every one. This sample has 80,000 or so clones; around nine tenths occur once, and the top ten carry less than 5.5%. The sample consisted of peripheral blood, taken on day 0 of MenACWY control vaccination. The chain employs TRBV9 and TRBJ2-2, with D tentatively TRBD1 (7 bases). This TCR was sampled from an adult in good health. In nucleotides, the CDR3 is TGTGCCAGCAGCCAGGGGGGCGGAGGCCTCACCGGGGAGCTGTTTTTT. The encoded protein is CASSQGGGGLTGELFF.